This section outlines one T cell receptor beta chain sequence together with its context. Trimming removed 2 bases from V and 5 bases from J; junction bases left unmatched: 18. The germline gives CDR1 SGHNT, CDR2 YYREEE (reference sequence). The CDR3 totals 19 residues. The source of the sample is a study of shared clonotypes between healthy human individuals. The table came from immunoSEQ multiplex PCR; TCRdb's copy has only in-frame clones and leaves some out. Of about 2.4 million clones detected, around 90% appear once; the ten largest clones hold over 0.12%. This clonotype was sampled from a man aged 18 to 30 in good health. The chain employs TRBV5-4 and TRBJ2-1; 8 nucleotides match TRBD2. The sample taken for sequencing was naive CD4+ T cells sorted from blood. The subset is: CD45RA+ positively selected. The CDR3 sequence is CASSFRAGGASNPDNEQFF. In DNA form, the CDR3 reads TGTGCCAGCAGCTTTCGTGCGGGAGGAGCTTCTAATCCCGACAATGAGCAGTTCTTC. The variable domain in full, completed from reference TRBV5-4 and TRBJ2-1, reads ETGVTQSPTHLIKTRGQQVTLRCSSQSGHNTVSWYQQALGQGPQFIFQYYREEENGRGNFPPRFSGLQFPNYSSELNVNALELDDSALYLCASSFRAGGASNPDNEQFFGPGTRLTVL.